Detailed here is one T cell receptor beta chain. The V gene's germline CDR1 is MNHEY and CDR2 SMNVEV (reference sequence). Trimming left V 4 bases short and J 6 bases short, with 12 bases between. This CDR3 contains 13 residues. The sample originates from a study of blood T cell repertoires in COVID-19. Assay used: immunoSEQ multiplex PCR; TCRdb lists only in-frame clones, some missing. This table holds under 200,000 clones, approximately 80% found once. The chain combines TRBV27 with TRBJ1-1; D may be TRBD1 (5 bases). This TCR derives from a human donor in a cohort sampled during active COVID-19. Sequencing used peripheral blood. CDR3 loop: CASSSPRVAEAFF. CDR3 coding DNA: TGTGCCAGCAGTTCACCCAGGGTGGCTGAAGCTTTCTTT.